This T cell receptor (beta chain) was found in a study of blood T cell repertoires in COVID-19. For the study at large: COVID-19 samples from acute and convalescent phases originated in the United States, Italy and Spain. T cells, B-cell-depleted T cells, or PBMCs provided the cDNA or gDNA that served as material.

Study processing details: Nucleated cell number was recorded as an estimate derived from reference gene primer amplification. TCRdb's copy holds only in-frame clones and misses some; the assay was immunoSEQ multiplex PCR. V and J calls and clone size are as listed in that table; D and trimming were resolved from the DNA. The top ten hold approximately 1.4% of the sample, which has hundreds of thousands of clones, 86% seen once. The TCR was taken from a young woman with active or convalescent COVID-19. Sequenced material: peripheral blood.

CDR3 coding DNA: TGTGCCAGCAGCCCCGGAACAGCCCCCCACATGAACACTGAAGCTTTCTTT. Its translation: CASSPGTAPHMNTEAFF. This sequence joins TRBV7-7 and TRBJ1-1, with no clear D. V was cut by 5 bases and J by 0 bases, with 19 bases left in between. The CDR3 sequence is 17 residues long. Germline V gene data show CDR1 as SSHAT and CDR2 as FNYEAQ (reference sequence). Full variable domain (outside the CDR3, taken from reference TRBV7-7 and TRBJ1-1): GAGVSQSPRYKVTKRGQDVTLRCDPISSHATLYWYQQALGQGPEFLTYFNYEAQPDKSGLPSDRFSAERPEGSISTLTIQRTEQRDSAMYRCASSPGTAPHMNTEAFFGQGTRLTVV.